Listed here are 32 T cell receptor beta chains from one sample, sequenced in a study of T cell clonality in common variable immunodeficiency. Study results and limitations: In common variable immunodeficiency, TCR beta chains reportedly carried fewer deletions and N-nucleotide insertions.

These receptors have no known antigen. Profiling relied on immunoSEQ multiplex PCR, and the TCRdb table lists in-frame clones only, not all of them. The sample shows roughly 14,000 clones, none of them appearing just once. The sample comprised peripheral blood mononuclear cells. The receptor set was obtained from a human donor with common variable immunodeficiency.

Remarks on this clone: From the germline J gene comes the end of the CDR3, since the read stops 3 residues before it. The chain carries TRBV19 and TRBJ2-5, with TRBD2 matching 8 bases. CDR1 and CDR2 from the germline V gene are LNHDA and SQIVND (reference sequence). With V trimmed by 4 bases and J by 4 bases, 8 bases remained unmatched. The CDR3 has 15 amino acids. The covered CDR3 bases are TGTGCCAGTAGTACCGGGACTAGGGGGTTAGAGACC. The encoded protein is CASSTGTRGLET. The complete CDR3 protein is CASSTGTRGLETQYF. The whole variable domain, remainder taken from reference TRBV19 and TRBJ2-5, is DGGITQSPKYLFRKEGQNVTLSCEQNLNHDAMYWYRQDPGQGLRLIYYSQIVNDFQKGDIAEGYSVSREKKESFPLTVTSAQKNPTAFYLCASSTGTRGLETQYFGPGTRLLVL.

This clone has more than one count but fewer than ten. The read ends 3 residues shy of where the CDR3 ends; the end is completed using the germline J gene. V usage is TRBV18 and J usage is TRBJ1-2; 7 bases align to TRBD1. The V gene's germline CDR1 is KGHSH and CDR2 LQKENI. The V gene end was trimmed by 3 bases and the J gene end by 0 bases; junction bases not matched to a gene: 7. This CDR3 has 16 residues. CDR3 DNA, as far as it was read: TGTGCCAGCTCACCGAATACAGGGGAAGCTAACTATGGC. Translating it yields CASSPNTGEANYG. The entire CDR3 protein reads CASSPNTGEANYGYTF.

This clone came up a few times. The CDR3 region is CASSPIRDRGGNEQFF. The sequenced CDR3 bases are TGTGCCAGCTCACCAATCCGGGACAGGGGTGGCAATGAG. This chain uses TRBV18 with TRBJ2-1, with TRBD1 matching 10 bases. The CDR3 end lies 3 residues beyond the end of the read and is filled in from the germline J gene. Germline V lookup: CDR1 KGHSH, CDR2 LQKENI. The CDR3 sequence is 16 residues long. V lost 2 bases, J lost 6 bases, and 7 bases stayed unmatched.

As for this clone: The read ends 3 residues shy of where the CDR3 ends; the end is completed using the germline J gene. The rearrangement links TRBV18 to TRBJ2-5, with 10 nucleotides matching TRBD1. Germline assignment: CDR1 KGHSH and CDR2 LQKENI. The CDR3 sequence is 15 residues long. With 2 bases clipped from V and 6 bases from J, the junction kept 6 bases outside the gene matches. The CDR3: CASSPWGTGEQTQYF. CDR3 bases read: TGTGCCAGCTCACCATGGGGGACAGGGGAGCAGACC.

Remarks on this clone: The CDR3 extends 3 residues past the end of the read, so its final part is completed from the germline J gene. The chain uses TRBV2 and TRBJ2-1; the match to TRBD2 covers 10 bases. Trimming at V came to 6 bases and at J to 3 bases, leaving 8 bases not matched to a gene. The CDR3 has 16 amino acids. Germline-derived CDR1 and CDR2 are SNHLY and FYNNEI. CDR3 bases read: TGTGCCAGCAGATCCCTAGCGGGGGCCCACTACAATGAG. It specifies CASRSLAGAHYNE. The entire CDR3 reads CASRSLAGAHYNEQFF.

This clone has ten or more counts. The read gets to within 3 residues of the CDR3 end, and the germline J gene fills in the rest. The V and J genes are TRBV12-3 or TRBV12-4 and TRBJ2-7; D perhaps matches TRBD2 (7 bases). The CDR3 is 14 residues long. Trimming pared 6 bases from V and 2 bases from J, leaving 14 bases between. The CDR3: CASRPAGATYEQYF. Incomplete CDR3 DNA: TGTGCCAGCAGACCCGCGGGGGCTACCTACGAG.

This clone counts as medium-sized. The CDR3 is cut off 3 residues early in the read; its end comes from the germline J gene. The rearrangement uses TRBV19 and TRBJ1-5; D is uncertain. Trimming left V 1 base short and J 3 bases short, with 7 bases between. CDR1 LNHDA and CDR2 SQIVND come from the germline V gene (reference sequence). The CDR3 extends over 14 amino acids. This CDR3 is CASSIARINQPQHF. The CDR3 bases that were read are TGTGCCAGTAGTATAGCTCGTATCAATCAGCCC.

The sample holds a few counts of this clone. The read stops 3 residues short of the end of the CDR3; the missing end is completed from the germline J gene. This chain connects TRBV7-2 to TRBJ2-7, with 7 bases aligning to TRBD2. V lost 5 bases to trimming and J lost 4 bases; unmatched junction nucleotides: 11. Germline CDR1 is SGHTA and CDR2 is FQGNSA. This CDR3 is built from 15 residues. The chain's CDR3 is CASSPVLAGNYEQYF. CDR3 bases read: TGTGCCAGCAGCCCGGTATTAGCGGGTAATTACGAG.

This clone is medium-sized within its sample. The read ends 3 residues early relative to the CDR3; the germline J gene fills the gap. J is TRBJ2-5 and V is TRBV4-2; 10 nucleotides line up with TRBD2. V gave up 4 bases and J gave up 5 bases; unmatched junction bases: 13. CDR1 and CDR2 (germline): LGHNA, YNFKEQ. The CDR3 has 17 amino acids. CDR3 region: CASSPSWDSGGFETQYF. CDR3 bases read: TGTGCCAGCAGCCCCTCGTGGGATAGCGGGGGGTTCGAGACC.

A remark on this clone: Read coverage stops 3 residues before the CDR3 terminus; the germline J gene supplies the remainder. This chain uses TRBV18 with TRBJ2-7; 9 bases align to TRBD1. This CDR3 is 15 amino acids long. V was clipped by 6 bases and J by 6 bases; unmatched bases: 12. The germline V gene has CDR1 KGHSH and CDR2 LQKENI. CDR3 bases read: TGTGCCAGCTCCACCCTTTCCGGGACAGGGTTCGAG. Translated: CASSTLSGTGFE. The whole CDR3 protein reads CASSTLSGTGFEQYF.

This clone has a handful of counts. The DNA ends 3 residues before the CDR3 does, and the rest of the CDR3 is filled in from the germline J gene. The genes are TRBV6-2 or TRBV6-3 and TRBJ1-5, with 7 bases identical to TRBD1. J was trimmed by 4 bases and V by 5 bases; bases with no gene match: 2. The CDR3 covers 13 residues. From germline, CDR1 is MNHEY and CDR2 SVGEGT. The CDR3 DNA, read in part, is TGTGCCAGCAGTAGGGGGCTAAATCAGCCC. This translates into CASSRGLNQP. The full CDR3 sequence reads CASSRGLNQPQHF.

The sample holds a few counts of this clone. The CDR3 end falls 3 residues outside the read, so it is completed with the germline J gene. The genes are TRBV19 and TRBJ2-3; TRBD2 is a possible D gene (6 bases). CDR1 LNHDA and CDR2 SQIVND come from the germline V gene (reference sequence). The CDR3 covers 15 residues. V gave up 5 bases and J gave up 5 bases, with 17 bases separating them. Here the CDR3 reads CASSSTYGGLDTQYF. Partial CDR3 DNA: TGTGCCAGTAGTTCCACCTACGGGGGTTTAGATACG.

A few counts support this clone. Coverage ceases 3 residues before the CDR3 finishes, and the germline J gene fills in the end. V gene TRBV7-9 combines with J gene TRBJ2-2; D gene unclear. Trimming took off 5 bases at V and 6 bases at J, with 10 bases between the two ends. Germline CDR1 is SEHNR and CDR2 is FQNEAQ (reference sequence). The CDR3 consists of 13 residues. The DNA read from the CDR3 is TGTGCCAGCAGCACTATCATGGCCGGGGAG. It is translated as CASSTIMAGE. The complete CDR3 reads CASSTIMAGELFF.

In the case of this clone: The CDR3 is cut off 3 residues early in the read; its end comes from the germline J gene. This rearrangement joins TRBV5-1 to TRBJ2-1; TRBD2 agrees at 13 bases. Germline V gives CDR1 SGHRS, CDR2 YFSETQ. This CDR3 is 16 amino acids long. V lost 4 bases and J lost 5; bases outside the gene matches: 6. The CDR3 is CASSPGTSGVNNEQFF. CDR3 DNA (partial): TGCGCCAGCAGCCCAGGGACTAGCGGGGTTAACAATGAG.

The sample holds a few counts of this clone. CDR3 sequence: CASSPPTGSGANVLTF. The covered CDR3 bases are TGTGCCAGCTCACCACCGACGGGCTCTGGGGCCAACGTC. The chain is built from TRBV18 and TRBJ2-6; no clear D. Coverage ceases 3 residues before the CDR3 finishes, and the germline J gene fills in the end. Germline V gene lookup returns CDR1 KGHSH and CDR2 LQKENI. The CDR3 sequence is 16 residues long. V was clipped by 0 bases and J by 0 bases, with 6 bases between them.

Of note for this clone: Read sequence stops 3 residues before the CDR3 end, and the germline J gene provides the missing end. V gene TRBV7-3 combines with J gene TRBJ2-1; 13 bases line up with TRBD2. This CDR3 spans 16 amino acids. The germline gives CDR1 SGHTA, CDR2 FQGTGA. V was clipped by 4 bases and J by 2 bases; unmatched bases: 2. The covered CDR3 bases are TGTGCCAGCAGCTCTGGACTAGCGGGGGCCTACAATGAG. Its protein product is CASSSGLAGAYNE. The complete CDR3 sequence is CASSSGLAGAYNEQFF.

Remarks on this clone: The read stops 3 residues short of the end of the CDR3; the missing end is completed from the germline J gene. The rearrangement uses TRBV7-9 and TRBJ2-7; 7 bases line up with TRBD1. The germline gives CDR1 SEHNR, CDR2 FQNEAQ (reference sequence). V lost 5 bases to trimming and J lost 2 bases; unmatched junction nucleotides: 9. This CDR3 has 15 residues. The CDR3: CASSHPGDSPYEQYF. CDR3 DNA (partial): TGTGCCAGCAGCCATCCCGGGGACAGTCCCTACGAG. The complete variable domain, with remaining parts taken from reference TRBV7-9 and TRBJ2-7, reads DTGVSQNPRHKITKRGQNVTFRCDPISEHNRLYWYRQTLGQGPEFLTYFQNEAQLEKSRLLSDRFSAERPKGSFSTLEIQRTEQGDSAMYLCASSHPGDSPYEQYFGPGTRLTVT.

Regarding this clone: The read comes to an end 3 residues before the CDR3 does, leaving the germline J gene to fill in the end. The V and J genes are TRBV19 and TRBJ1-1; a weak D match, TRBD1 (5 bases). Per germline, CDR1 LNHDA and CDR2 SQIVND (reference sequence). This CDR3 has 13 amino acids. V lost 6 bases to trimming and J lost 3 bases, with 11 bases between them. This CDR3 reads CASRRAGHTEAFF. The CDR3 bases that were read are TGTGCCAGTAGACGGGCGGGGCACACTGAA. The full variable domain, rest sourced from reference TRBV19 and TRBJ1-1, is DGGITQSPKYLFRKEGQNVTLSCEQNLNHDAMYWYRQDPGQGLRLIYYSQIVNDFQKGDIAEGYSVSREKKESFPLTVTSAQKNPTAFYLCASRRAGHTEAFFGQGTRLTVV.

This clone is categorized as medium-sized. Coverage ceases 3 residues before the CDR3 finishes, and the germline J gene fills in the end. This chain uses TRBV28 with TRBJ1-4; TRBD1 matches at 9 bases. V lost 10 bases to trimming and J lost 8 bases; unmatched junction nucleotides: 8. Per germline, CDR1 MDHEN and CDR2 SYDVKM. The CDR3 is made up of 13 amino acids. CDR3 amino acids: CAIRQGGGEKLFF. CDR3 bases read: TGTGCCATCCGACAGGGGGGTGGGGAAAAA. Supplemented by reference TRBV28 and TRBJ1-4, the full variable domain reads DVKVTQSSRYLVKRTGEKVFLECVQDMDHENMFWYRQDPGLGLRLIYFSYDVKMKEKGDIPEGYSVSREKKERFSLILESASTNQTSMYLCAIRQGGGEKLFFGSGTQLSVL.

With respect to this clone: The read halts 3 residues ahead of the CDR3 end, with the missing end drawn from the germline J gene. The chain uses TRBV6-1 and TRBJ2-7; a possible D gene is TRBD1 (5 bases). The CDR3 loop spans 16 amino acids. Germline CDR1 reads MNHNS; CDR2 reads SASEGT. The V and J ends lost 0 bases and 3 bases respectively, with 15 bases between them. The sequenced part of the CDR3 DNA is TGTGCCAGCAGTGAAGCGCTGGGGCAGGGTTTCTACGAG. This encodes CASSEALGQGFYE. From start to end, the CDR3 is CASSEALGQGFYEQYF.

About this clone itself: The CDR3 extends 3 residues past the end of the read, so its final part is completed from the germline J gene. Other DNA sequences in the sample encode the same CDR3. V usage is TRBV7-2 and J usage is TRBJ1-1; D gene uncertain. Germline V gene lookup returns CDR1 SGHTA and CDR2 FQGNSA. The CDR3 is made up of 13 amino acids. The V and J ends lost 1 base and 1 base respectively, with 4 bases between them. CDR3 bases read: TGTGCCAGCAGCTTAGGTCGGAACACTGAA. This gives the protein CASSLGRNTE. Given in full, the CDR3 is CASSLGRNTEAFF.

This clone has a handful of counts. The read is 3 residues too short to cover the CDR3 end, so that end is filled in from the germline J gene. The rearrangement joins TRBV19 to TRBJ1-2; D gene ambiguous. The germline gives CDR1 LNHDA, CDR2 SQIVND (reference sequence). The CDR3 is 14 amino acids. Trimming took off 3 bases at V and 1 base at J, with 9 bases between the two ends. CDR3 amino acids: CASSIEGYNYGYTF. The sequenced part of the CDR3 DNA is TGTGCCAGTAGTATTGAGGGTTATAACTATGGC.

Details on this clone: The CDR3 extends 3 residues past the end of the read, so its final part is completed from the germline J gene. The chain joins TRBV7-9 to TRBJ1-1; possibly TRBD1 for D (6 bases). Trimming pared 7 bases from V and 1 base from J, leaving 16 bases between. The CDR3 loop spans 15 amino acids. The V gene's germline CDR1 is SEHNR and CDR2 FQNEAQ (reference sequence). The part of the CDR3 DNA that was read is TGTGCCAGCACCCTCGCAGGGGCAAAGAACACTGAA. This translates into CASTLAGAKNTE. The entire CDR3 protein is CASTLAGAKNTEAFF. Complete variable domain (other parts from reference TRBV7-9 and TRBJ1-1): DTGVSQNPRHKITKRGQNVTFRCDPISEHNRLYWYRQTLGQGPEFLTYFQNEAQLEKSRLLSDRFSAERPKGSFSTLEIQRTEQGDSAMYLCASTLAGAKNTEAFFGQGTRLTVV.

This clone was counted a few times. The CDR3 is cut off 3 residues early in the read; its end comes from the germline J gene. J is TRBJ2-2 and V is TRBV7-9; D is undetermined. The germline V gene has CDR1 SEHNR and CDR2 FQNEAQ (reference sequence). The CDR3 is made up of 14 amino acids. The germline V and J ends were trimmed by 0 bases and 5 bases, with 7 bases remaining between them. CDR3 DNA (partial): TGTGCCAGCAGCTTAGCCCGGGTGACCGGGGAG. Translated, it gives CASSLARVTGE. The entire CDR3 protein is CASSLARVTGELFF. Together with reference TRBV7-9 and TRBJ2-2, the CDR3 gives the full variable domain: DTGVSQNPRHKITKRGQNVTFRCDPISEHNRLYWYRQTLGQGPEFLTYFQNEAQLEKSRLLSDRFSAERPKGSFSTLEIQRTEQGDSAMYLCASSLARVTGELFFGEGSRLTVL.

This clone occurred a few times. The read is 3 residues too short to cover the CDR3 end, so that end is filled in from the germline J gene. V usage is TRBV19 and J usage is TRBJ1-1; the D gene is possibly TRBD1 (5 bases). Trimming took off 0 bases at V and 6 bases at J, with 14 bases between the two ends. The CDR3 is 15 amino acids. Germline V lookup: CDR1 LNHDA, CDR2 SQIVND (reference sequence). This chain's CDR3 is CASSIDRRGGAEAFF. The sequenced CDR3 bases are TGTGCCAGTAGTATAGATAGGCGGGGAGGGGCTGAA.

The CDR3 sequence: CASSPYVVRDTEAFF. The sequenced part of the CDR3 DNA is TGTGCCAGCAGCCCTTATGTGGTTCGGGACACTGAA. The chain employs TRBV7-2 and TRBJ1-1; D call uncertain. The read terminates 3 residues before the CDR3 end, so the remaining end is supplied by the germline J gene. CDR3 length: 15 amino acids. Germline CDR1 and CDR2: SGHTA and FQGNSA. With 5 bases removed from V and 3 bases from J, the gap between germline ends came to 16 bases.

The table lists this clone with a few counts. The CDR3 is cut off 3 residues early in the read; its end comes from the germline J gene. The chain employs TRBV19 and TRBJ2-5, with TRBD2 as a possible D gene (6 bases). Trimming pared 2 bases from V and 4 bases from J, leaving 17 bases between. The CDR3 runs 16 residues. From germline, CDR1 is LNHDA and CDR2 SQIVND (reference sequence). This CDR3 reads CASSITGGWSGETQYF. The sequenced CDR3 bases are TGTGCCAGTAGTATAACCGGGGGTTGGAGTGGAGAGACC.

This clone counts as medium-sized. The CDR3 sequence: CASSLGPSGQETQYF. The sequenced part of the CDR3 DNA is TGCGCCAGCAGCTTGGGGCCTAGCGGACAAGAGACC. V and J are TRBV5-1 and TRBJ2-5; 7 positions agree with TRBD2. From the germline J gene comes the end of the CDR3, since the read stops 3 residues before it. Trimming cost V 0 bases and J 2 bases; bases outside gene matches: 4. The germline V gene encodes CDR1 SGHRS and CDR2 YFSETQ. The CDR3 runs to 15 residues.

This clone was counted a few times. Partial CDR3 DNA: TGTGCCAGCAGCGGGACAGGAAATGAAAAA. Its translation is CASSGTGNEK. The full CDR3 protein reads CASSGTGNEKLFF. The V call is TRBV7-9, the J call TRBJ1-4; TRBD1 agrees at 8 bases. The CDR3 extends 3 residues past the end of the read, so its final part is completed from the germline J gene. Germline values: CDR1 SEHNR, CDR2 FQNEAQ (reference sequence). The J segment lost 5 bases and the V segment lost 5 bases, leaving 1 base of the junction unmatched. This CDR3 is built from 13 residues.

Incomplete CDR3 DNA: TGTGCCAGTAGTAACGGACAGGGGTACAATGAG. This sequence encodes CASSNGQGYNE. The CDR3, in full, reads CASSNGQGYNEQFF. The J gene is TRBJ2-1, the V gene TRBV19; 9 bases agree with TRBD1. The sequenced fragment ends 3 residues before the CDR3 boundary, so the rest is inferred from the germline J gene. The germline gives CDR1 LNHDA, CDR2 SQIVND (reference sequence). This CDR3 spans 14 amino acids. V lost 4 bases and J lost 4; bases outside the gene matches: 2.

This clone appeared a few times. Read coverage stops 3 residues before the CDR3 terminus; the germline J gene supplies the remainder. The chain combines TRBV19 with TRBJ1-6; D is possibly TRBD1 (5 bases). CDR3 length equals 17 residues. The V gene's germline CDR1 is LNHDA and CDR2 SQIVND (reference sequence). Trimming cost V 7 bases and J 4 bases, with 20 bases left between them. The CDR3 spells CASNGPAGDYYNSPLHF. The sequenced CDR3 bases are TGTGCCAGTAACGGTCCAGCGGGGGACTATTATAATTCACCC.

In its sample, this clone ranks as medium-sized. The CDR3 end is not reached by the read, which stops 3 residues before it; the germline J gene fills it in. The V call is TRBV5-1, the J call TRBJ2-3; D unresolved. Trimming removed 0 bases from V and 2 bases from J, with 10 bases in between. Germline values: CDR1 SGHRS, CDR2 YFSETQ. The CDR3 covers 15 residues. Incomplete CDR3 DNA: TGCGCCAGCAGCTTGGGTGTCAGTTACACAGATACG. Translated: CASSLGVSYTDT. In full, the CDR3 reads CASSLGVSYTDTQYF.